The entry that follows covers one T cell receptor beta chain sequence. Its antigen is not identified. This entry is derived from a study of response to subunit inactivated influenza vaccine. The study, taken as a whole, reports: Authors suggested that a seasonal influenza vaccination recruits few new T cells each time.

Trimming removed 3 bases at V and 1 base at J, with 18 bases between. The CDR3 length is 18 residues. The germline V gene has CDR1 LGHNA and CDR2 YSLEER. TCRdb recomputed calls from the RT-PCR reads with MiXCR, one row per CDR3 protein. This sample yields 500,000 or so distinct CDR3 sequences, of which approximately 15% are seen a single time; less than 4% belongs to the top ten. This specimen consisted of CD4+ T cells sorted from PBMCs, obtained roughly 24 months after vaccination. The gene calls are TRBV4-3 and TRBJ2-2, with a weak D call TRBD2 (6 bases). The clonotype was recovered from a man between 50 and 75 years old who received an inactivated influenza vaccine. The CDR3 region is CASSHPTDGGLNTGELFF. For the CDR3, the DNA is TGCGCCAGCAGCCACCCTACCGACGGGGGATTGAACACCGGGGAGCTGTTTTTT.